This T cell receptor (beta chain) was sequenced for a study of beta chain features in type 1 diabetes. This clone was seen a handful of times. Its antigen is not known. General study results and limits: For patients, the naive, central memory and Treg TCRB repertoires appeared more alike than for healthy donors. Whether HLA type affects TCRB rearrangement stayed undetermined in the present work.

The germline gives CDR1 MDHEN, CDR2 SYDVKM. The CDR3 is made up of 12 amino acids. V was cut by 2 bases and J by 6 bases, with 5 bases left in between. Isolated RNA was reverse transcribed in full, so expressed TCRB transcripts were sequenced. Produced via immunoSEQ multiplex PCR; TCRdb's table is partial and in-frame only. The sample holds about 290,000 clones, 7.5% to 9.5% seen once. The rearrangement uses TRBV28 and TRBJ1-5; D not certain. This clonotype was sampled from a woman between 18 and 30 years old in good health. The specimen sequenced was central memory CD4+ T cells from blood. CDR3 region: CASSLIGQPQHF. Written as DNA, the CDR3 is TGTGCCAGCAGTTTAATAGGTCAGCCCCAGCATTTT.